One sample yielded the 9 T cell receptor beta chains listed below, sequenced in a study of blood T cells in healthy people across ages. Together with a sample-barcoded 5' primer, a J-beta primer mix was included in a second PCR lasting about 6 to 11 cycles. One entry per CDR3 protein results from TCRdb running MiXCR on the 5' RACE reads. The sample carries 800,000 to 900,000 distinct CDR3 sequences, approximately 59% recorded once. The specimen was blood. These receptors were obtained from a man aged 25-40 years in good health.

The V call is TRBV12-3 or TRBV12-4, the J call TRBJ1-2; no firm D call. V lost 5 bases and J 4 bases, leaving 14 bases between the germline ends. This CDR3 has 14 amino acids. DNA for the CDR3: TGTGCCAGCAGTGACGAAGGGATTATCTATGGCTACACCTTC. This sequence encodes CASSDEGIIYGYTF.

In the case of this clonotype: Its ends do not fully match the called genes, so a read error is possible. The V call is TRBV10-3, the J call TRBJ1-2; D might be TRBD1 (6 bases). This CDR3 comprises 15 residues. Germline V gives CDR1 ENHRY, CDR2 SYGVKD. The DNA for the CDR3 is TGTACCATCAGTGAGTCCCAGGGGCCTCGGTATGGCTACACCTTC. Amino acids: CTISESQGPRYGYTF.

The chain joins TRBV12-3 or TRBV12-4 to TRBJ2-5; D not certain. With 5 bases removed from V and 4 bases from J, the gap between germline ends came to 20 bases. This CDR3 region has 16 residues. Here the CDR3 reads CASSPLLAEDPETQYF. For the CDR3, the DNA is TGTGCCAGCAGTCCACTCCTGGCGGAAGATCCAGAGACCCAGTACTTC.

The chain links TRBV12-5 to TRBJ2-4, with a weak D call TRBD1 (6 bases). Near its end, the DNA agrees better with TRBJ2-5, so the J call may be wrong. Germline V CDR1 and CDR2: LGHNT, FRNRAP. The CDR3 runs 12 residues. Written as DNA, the CDR3 is TGTGCTAGTGGCCAGGGGCAGCCGACCCAGTACTTC. Translated: CASGQGQPTQYF.

This clonotype has only a few counts. This rearrangement joins TRBV2 to TRBJ1-5; tentatively, D is TRBD1 (5 bases). The length of the CDR3 is 13 residues. V shed 6 bases and J shed 3 bases, with 9 bases lying between them. CDR1 and CDR2 from the germline V gene are SNHLY and FYNNEI. CDR3 loop: CASRMGPNQPQHF. The CDR3 DNA reads as TGTGCCAGCAGGATGGGACCCAATCAGCCCCAGCATTTT.

V is TRBV10-3 and J is TRBJ2-5, with D hard to call. The length of the CDR3 is 13 residues. Germline loops: CDR1 ENHRY, CDR2 SYGVKD. Trimming took 5 bases from V and 3 from J, leaving 10 bases between them. DNA for the CDR3: TGTGCCATCAGTTCAGGATTGGAAGAGACCCAGTACTTC. Protein: CAISSGLEETQYF.

The chain carries TRBV5-1 and TRBJ2-7; 7 bases line up with TRBD1. The length of the CDR3 is 14 residues. With 4 bases clipped from V and 3 bases from J, the junction kept 7 bases outside the gene matches. The V gene's germline CDR1 is SGHRS and CDR2 YFSETQ. The CDR3, as DNA: TGCGCCAGCAGCGGGACAGAGGCGGTCTACGAGCAGTACTTC. Its translation: CASSGTEAVYEQYF.

The rearrangement links TRBV10-3 to TRBJ1-5, with 12 bases matching TRBD1. CDR1 ENHRY and CDR2 SYGVKD come from the germline V gene. J was trimmed by 1 base and V by 8 bases; bases with no gene match: 3. This CDR3 is 15 amino acids long. CDR3 protein: CAIGDRGQSNQPQHF. CDR3 DNA: TGTGCCATCGGGGACAGGGGGCAAAGCAATCAGCCCCAGCATTTT.

The V gene is TRBV20-1, the J gene TRBJ1-1; the D gene is possibly TRBD1 (6 bases). Trimming cost V 5 bases and J 6 bases, with 13 bases left between them. This CDR3 is built from 12 residues. Looked up from germline, CDR1 is DFQATT and CDR2 is SNEGSKA (reference sequence). CDR3 residues: CSAVQDSAEAFF. Written as DNA, the CDR3 is TGCAGTGCTGTTCAGGACAGCGCTGAAGCTTTCTTT.